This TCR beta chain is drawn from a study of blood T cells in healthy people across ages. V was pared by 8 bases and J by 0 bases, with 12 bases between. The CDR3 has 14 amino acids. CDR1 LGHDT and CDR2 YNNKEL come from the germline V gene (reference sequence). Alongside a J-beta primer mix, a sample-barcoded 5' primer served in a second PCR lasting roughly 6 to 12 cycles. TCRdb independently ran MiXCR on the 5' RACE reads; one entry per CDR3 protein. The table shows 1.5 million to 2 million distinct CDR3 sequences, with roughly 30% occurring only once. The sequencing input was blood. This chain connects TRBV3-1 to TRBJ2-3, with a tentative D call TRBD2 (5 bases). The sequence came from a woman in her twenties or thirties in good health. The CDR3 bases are TGTGCCAGCCAGTCTAGCTCTAGCACAGATACGCAGTATTTT. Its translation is CASQSSSSTDTQYF.